Detailed here is one T cell receptor (beta chain). This entry comes from a study of control samples from healthy donors and cancer patients. Data came from immunoSEQ multiplex PCR; TCRdb stores just in-frame clones and leaves some out. Among 150,000 to 200,000 clones, around 91% were seen once, and the ten largest hold approximately 1.5%. Sequences were obtained from blood. This receptor was obtained from a woman in her 30s in good health.

The CDR3 loop reads CASGAGGNEQFF. CDR3 DNA sequence: TGTGCCAGCGGTGCGGGAGGTAATGAGCAGTTCTTC. The chain uses TRBV7-9 and TRBJ2-1, with 8 bases matching TRBD2. The CDR3 consists of 12 residues. The J segment lost 7 bases and the V segment lost 8 bases, leaving 4 bases of the junction unmatched. Looked up from germline, CDR1 is SEHNR and CDR2 is FQNEAQ (reference sequence).